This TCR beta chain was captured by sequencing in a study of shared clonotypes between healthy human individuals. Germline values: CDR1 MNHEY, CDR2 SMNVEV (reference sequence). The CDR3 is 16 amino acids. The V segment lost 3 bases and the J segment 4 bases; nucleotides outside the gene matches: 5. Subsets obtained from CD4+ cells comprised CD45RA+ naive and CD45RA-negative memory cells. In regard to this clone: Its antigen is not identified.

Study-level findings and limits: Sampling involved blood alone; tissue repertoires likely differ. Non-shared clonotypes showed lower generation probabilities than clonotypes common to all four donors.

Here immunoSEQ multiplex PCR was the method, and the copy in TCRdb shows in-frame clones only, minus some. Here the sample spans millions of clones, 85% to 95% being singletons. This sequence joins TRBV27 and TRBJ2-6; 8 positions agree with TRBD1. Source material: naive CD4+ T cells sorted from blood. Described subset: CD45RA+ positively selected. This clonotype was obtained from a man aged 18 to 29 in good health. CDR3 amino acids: CASSLDRVAGANVLTF. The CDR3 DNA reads TGTGCCAGCAGTTTGGACAGGGTGGCAGGGGCCAACGTCCTGACTTTC. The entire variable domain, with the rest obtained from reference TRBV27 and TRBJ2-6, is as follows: EAQVTQNPRYLITVTGKKLTVTCSQNMNHEYMSWYRQDPGLGLRQIYYSMNVEVTDKGDVPEGYKVSRKEKRNFPLILESPSPNQTSLYFCASSLDRVAGANVLTFGAGSRLTVL.